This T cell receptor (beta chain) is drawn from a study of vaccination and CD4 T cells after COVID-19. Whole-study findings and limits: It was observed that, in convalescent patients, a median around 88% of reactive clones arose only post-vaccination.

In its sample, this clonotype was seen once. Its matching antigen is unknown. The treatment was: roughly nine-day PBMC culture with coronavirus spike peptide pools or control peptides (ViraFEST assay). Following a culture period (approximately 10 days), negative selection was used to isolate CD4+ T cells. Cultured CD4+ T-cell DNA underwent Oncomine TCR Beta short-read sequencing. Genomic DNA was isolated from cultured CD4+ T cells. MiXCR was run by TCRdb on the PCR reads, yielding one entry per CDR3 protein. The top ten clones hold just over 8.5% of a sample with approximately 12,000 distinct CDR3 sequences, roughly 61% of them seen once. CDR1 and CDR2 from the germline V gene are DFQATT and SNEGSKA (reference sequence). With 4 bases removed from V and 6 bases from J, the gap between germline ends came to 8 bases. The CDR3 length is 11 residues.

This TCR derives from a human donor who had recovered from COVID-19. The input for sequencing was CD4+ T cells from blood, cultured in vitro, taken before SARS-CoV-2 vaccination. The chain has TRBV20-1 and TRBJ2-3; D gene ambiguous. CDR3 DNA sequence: TGCAGTGCTACGAACGGGGATACGCAGTATTTT. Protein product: CSATNGDTQYF.